This T cell receptor beta chain was obtained from a study of blood T cell repertoires in COVID-19. Study as a whole: Sources were T cells, B-cell-depleted T cells, or PBMCs; the material itself was cDNA or gDNA.

Measured with immunoSEQ multiplex PCR; TCRdb has only the in-frame clones, and not every one. The profile shows fewer than 120,000 clones, 76% of them singletons. The CDR3 is 11 residues long. The chain combines TRBV21-1 with TRBJ1-2. TRBV21-1 is recorded as a pseudogene. Sequencing used peripheral blood. This TCR was sampled from a woman of 80 years or more with acute or convalescent COVID-19. CDR3 nucleotides: TGTGCCAGCAGCGGAGGCCCTGGCTACACCTTC. It codes for CASSGGPGYTF.